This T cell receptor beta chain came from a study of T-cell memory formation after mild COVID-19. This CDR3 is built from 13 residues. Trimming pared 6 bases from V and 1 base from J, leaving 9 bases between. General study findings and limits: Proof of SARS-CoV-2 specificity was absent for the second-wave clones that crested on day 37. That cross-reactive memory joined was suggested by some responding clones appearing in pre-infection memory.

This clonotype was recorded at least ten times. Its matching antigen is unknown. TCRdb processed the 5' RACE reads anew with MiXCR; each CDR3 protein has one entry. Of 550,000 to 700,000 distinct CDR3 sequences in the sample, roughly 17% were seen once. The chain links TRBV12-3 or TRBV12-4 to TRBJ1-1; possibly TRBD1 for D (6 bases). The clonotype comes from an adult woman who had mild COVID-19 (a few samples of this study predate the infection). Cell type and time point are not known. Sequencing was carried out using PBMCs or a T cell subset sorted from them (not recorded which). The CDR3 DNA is TGTGCCAGCAGCTTACAGGGGAACACTGAAGCTTTCTTT. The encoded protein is CASSLQGNTEAFF.